The source of this TCR beta chain is a study of blood T cell repertoires in COVID-19. Germline lookup yields CDR1 SGHTS and CDR2 YDEGEE. The V segment lost 4 bases and the J segment 7 bases; nucleotides outside the gene matches: 6. The CDR3 length is 15 residues. Clones were sequenced by immunoSEQ multiplex PCR, and TCRdb holds only the in-frame ones, with some missing. The sample includes 350,000 to 400,000 clones, roughly 90% of them seen just once. The chain combines TRBV5-8 with TRBJ1-6, with 9 bases fitting TRBD1. This clonotype originated in a woman in her thirties with COVID-19, enrolled during active disease. The sample was peripheral blood. CDR3 DNA: TGTGCCAGCAGCAGGGGACAGGGTGGGAATTCACCCCTCCACTTT. This sequence encodes CASSRGQGGNSPLHF.